This T cell receptor (beta chain) was captured in a study of spatial heterogeneity in lung cancer. TCRdb re-analysed the 5' RACE reads in MiXCR, keeping a single row per CDR3 protein. The sample comprises more than 4,000 distinct CDR3 sequences, about 7.4% of which are singletons, and 35% to 50% rests with the top ten. This clonotype was detected many times. Its antigen is not known. The CDR3 runs to 14 residues. CDR1 and CDR2 (germline): DFQATT, SNEGSKA (reference sequence). The junction had 1 base not matched to a gene; V was cut back by 0 bases and J by 4 bases. Notes on the study in general: Expanded intratumoral alpha and beta TCR counts tracked tumor mutation counts.

The sample's time point: sample taken at primary tumor resection. This chain links TRBV20-1 with TRBJ2-5, with 11 bases fitting TRBD1. The sequencing here drew on lung tumor tissue, taken at surgery. This clonotype was obtained from a male donor with early-stage non-small cell lung cancer. In DNA form, the CDR3 reads TGCAGTGCTAGAGACGGACAGGGGGCAGAGACCCAGTACTTC. Protein sequence: CSARDGQGAETQYF.